These T cell receptor beta chains were read from a single sample in a study of lymphopenia after photon versus proton radiotherapy. The protocol was immunoSEQ multiplex PCR, while the TCRdb copy is restricted to in-frame clones and leaves out a portion. The data hold approximately 8,100 clones, with about 90% observed a single time. Source: peripheral blood, taken from a patient treated with photon-based radiotherapy. These receptors originate from a man older than 75 with cholangiocarcinoma. Each CDR3 is given with its conserved first and last residue. A D gene is named only where the DNA matches it firmly. The listing skips clone size in some rows; elsewhere it reads once, few, many or a size class.

.	TRBJ1-2	TRBV2	.	CASTAGPYGYTF	TGTGCCAGCACTGCAGGGCCATATGGCTACACCTTC
.	TRBJ1-2	TRBV7-8	.	CASSLAGRTLYGYTF	TGTGCCAGCAGCTTAGCCGGACGGACCTTATATGGCTACACCTTC
TRBD1	TRBJ2-5	TRBV5-1	.	CASSFRAGGAETQYF	TGCGCCAGCAGCTTTCGGGCAGGGGGCGCGGAGACCCAGTACTTC
.	TRBJ2-3	TRBV29-1	.	CSVARATDTQYF	TGCAGCGTTGCCAGGGCGACAGATACGCAGTATTTT
TRBD1	TRBJ2-2	TRBV5-4	.	CASRGQGNTGELFF	TGTGCCAGCAGGGGACAGGGGAACACCGGGGAGCTGTTTTTT
.	TRBJ2-7	TRBV5-1	few	CASSPRGQSRLSYEQYF	TGCGCCAGCAGCCCGAGGGGCCAGAGCAGGCTCTCCTACGAGCAGTACTTC
TRBD2	TRBJ2-7	TRBV7-2	.	CASSSGDRGLAGMYEQYF	TGTGCCAGCAGCTCGGGGGACAGGGGACTAGCGGGGATGTACGAGCAGTACTTC
.	TRBJ2-5	TRBV29-1	once	CSGGLQGSETQYF	TGCAGCGGGGGCCTTCAGGGGAGTGAGACCCAGTACTTC
.	TRBJ2-7	TRBV5-5	.	CASSIQATYEQYF	TGTGCCAGCAGCATACAGGCTACCTACGAGCAGTACTTC
TRBD1	TRBJ1-1	TRBV11-2	.	CASSPLTGITEAFF	TGTGCCAGCAGCCCCCTGACAGGGATCACTGAAGCTTTCTTT
.	TRBJ2-1	TRBV6-6	few	CASSTTQSTSNNEQFF	TGTGCCAGCAGTACCACTCAATCAACTTCTAACAATGAGCAGTTCTTC
.	TRBJ1-6	TRBV2	.	CASGLGGDYNSPLHF	TGTGCCAGCGGACTGGGGGGCGACTATAATTCACCCCTCCACTTT
.	TRBJ1-6	TRBV9	.	CASSPGTNSPLHF	TGTGCCAGCAGCCCGGGGACAAATTCACCCCTCCACTTT
TRBD1	TRBJ1-6	TRBV11-2	.	CASSRTGTENSPLHF	TGTGCCAGCAGCAGGACCGGGACAGAGAATTCACCCCTCCACTTT
.	TRBJ2-5	TRBV6-1	.	CASSGSASAETQYF	TGTGCCAGCAGTGGGAGTGCTAGCGCAGAGACCCAGTACTTC
.	TRBJ1-2	TRBV29-1	.	CSVDGGSLYGYTF	TGCAGCGTTGATGGAGGGAGCCTCTATGGCTACACCTTC
TRBD1	TRBJ1-6	TRBV18	.	CASSTTGWDSPLHF	TGTGCCAGCTCAACGACAGGGTGGGATTCACCCCTCCACTTT
.	TRBJ2-7	TRBV21-1	few	CASSKGEGAYEQYF	TGTGCCAGCAGCAAAGGTGAGGGAGCCTACGAGCAGTACTTC
TRBD1	TRBJ2-5	TRBV7-9	.	CASSPMTGGETQYF	TGTGCCAGCAGCCCTATGACAGGGGGCGAGACCCAGTACTTC
.	TRBJ1-2	TRBV4-1	few	CASSQARNYGYTF	TGCGCCAGCAGCCAAGCCCGGAACTATGGCTACACCTTC
.	TRBJ2-2	TRBV29-1	.	CSVESGPNTGELFF	TGCAGCGTTGAAAGTGGGCCGAACACCGGGGAGCTGTTTTTT
.	TRBJ1-3	TRBV5-1	.	CASSLGGAGSSGNTIYF	TGCGCCAGCAGCTTGGGAGGGGCAGGAAGCTCTGGAAACACCATATATTTT
.	TRBJ2-5	TRBV5-1	.	CASSLGDGETQYF	TGCGCCAGCAGCTTGGGGGACGGAGAGACCCAGTACTTC
.	TRBJ2-1	TRBV5-4	.	CASSFRDVGSNEQFF	TGTGCCAGCAGCTTCCGGGACGTGGGGTCTAATGAGCAGTTCTTC
TRBD1	TRBJ1-2	TRBV19	.	CASKRTGTLTAGYTF	TGTGCCAGTAAACGGACAGGGACACTCACCGCCGGCTACACCTTC
TRBD1	TRBJ1-1	TRBV5-5	.	CASITLPGTGGKDTEAFF	TGTGCCAGCATCACTCTTCCCGGGACAGGGGGGAAGGACACTGAAGCTTTCTTT
.	TRBJ1-3	TRBV7-8	few	CASSLEGGSGNTIYF	TGTGCCAGCAGCTTAGAGGGTGGCTCTGGAAACACCATATATTTT
.	TRBJ2-1	TRBV7-3	.	CASSLTLGQRGYEQFF	TGTGCCAGCAGCTTAACGTTAGGGCAGCGTGGGTATGAGCAGTTCTTC
.	TRBJ2-7	TRBV6-5	once	CASSPTGGFYEQYF	TGTGCCAGCAGCCCGACCGGAGGGTTTTACGAGCAGTACTTC
TRBD2	TRBJ2-2	TRBV5-4	once	CASSGLLAGGRNTGELFF	TGTGCCAGCAGCGGATTGCTAGCGGGGGGCAGGAACACCGGGGAGCTGTTTTTT
.	TRBJ1-2	TRBV7-2	once	CASSLEWDPRYTF	TGTGCCAGCAGCTTGGAGTGGGACCCACGCTACACCTTC
TRBD1	TRBJ1-3	TRBV2	.	CASSVLGQGNTIYF	TGTGCCAGCAGTGTTTTGGGACAGGGGAACACCATATATTTT